The rows below give T cell receptor beta chains drawn from one sample of a study of T cells of healthy individuals. TCRdb independently ran MiXCR on the 5' RACE reads; one entry per CDR3 protein. The table shows some 82,000 distinct CDR3 sequences, with roughly 5.1% occurring only once. These receptors came from a female donor in good health. CDR3s include the opening cysteine and the closing phenylalanine or tryptophan. A D gene is named only where the DNA matches it firmly. Size tells how often a clone was seen (once, few, many) or the class of an expanded clone, and some rows leave it out.

j_call v_call cdr3_length d_call clone_size cdr3_aa
TRBJ2-7 TRBV4-1 14 NA many CASSPTGPSYEQYF
TRBJ1-1 TRBV4-3 16 NA many CASSQDTRLMNTEAFF
TRBJ2-7 TRBV12-3/TRBV12-4 14 NA NA CASTRGHLGDEQYF
TRBJ2-6 TRBV5-1 16 NA many CASSSGGSSGANVLTF
TRBJ2-2 TRBV9 15 NA NA CASSVVSGSDGELFF
TRBJ1-1 TRBV7-6 14 NA few CASSLSGVVGEAFF
TRBJ1-1 TRBV5-4 18 TRBD1 NA CASSLGTGGNVLNTEAFF
TRBJ2-3 TRBV25-1 13 NA many CASTPDSTDTQYF
TRBJ2-1 TRBV7-9 15 NA many CASRRERLTYNEQFF
TRBJ2-5 TRBV18 13 TRBD2 many CASSPGLVETQYF
TRBJ1-1 TRBV6-2/TRBV6-3 16 TRBD1 NA CASSYPRDRGDTEAFF
TRBJ2-2 TRBV5-1 15 NA many CASSLWETNTGELFF
TRBJ1-2 TRBV6-5 14 NA many CASSFKQGNYGYTF
TRBJ2-5 TRBV7-2 16 NA NA CASSLAPTGGGGTQYF
TRBJ2-7 TRBV6-6 16 TRBD2 NA CASSYSYSGRTYEQYF
TRBJ2-7 TRBV10-3 16 NA many CAISAGDARSSYEQYF
TRBJ2-4 TRBV7-9 15 NA many CASSGDILRGDIQYF